Below are 25 T cell receptor beta chains sequenced from a single sample in a study of cytomegalovirus exposure and HLA in healthy donors. 60 Vbeta and 13 Jbeta primers were used in PCR. Profiling relied on immunoSEQ multiplex PCR, and the TCRdb table lists in-frame clones only, not all of them. In the table there are 100,000 or so clones, approximately 80% of which are singletons. The sample taken for sequencing was PBMCs. These receptors were collected from a male donor in good health and CMV-seropositive.

This chain links TRBV4-2 with TRBJ1-1, with no clear D. Germline-derived CDR1 and CDR2 are LGHNA and YNFKEQ. The V gene lost 4 bases and the J gene lost 0 bases, with 6 bases spanning the gap. This CDR3 has 13 residues. The DNA of the CDR3 is TGTGCCAGCAGCCTAGGAGTGAACACTGAAGCTTTCTTT. It is translated as CASSLGVNTEAFF.

The chain couples TRBV28 to TRBJ2-1, with 9 positions matching TRBD1. CDR3 size: 14 residues. CDR1 and CDR2 (germline): MDHEN, SYDVKM. V was clipped by 6 bases and J by 10 bases; unmatched bases: 10. CDR3 in amino acids: CASRRSGQGNEQFF. CDR3 sequence (DNA): TGTGCCAGCAGGAGATCCGGACAGGGGAACGAGCAGTTCTTC.

V is TRBV7-9 and J is TRBJ2-2; D is unclear. V was shortened by 5 bases and J by 8 bases, with 12 bases between the two germline ends. This CDR3 has 13 residues. Germline loops: CDR1 SEHNR, CDR2 FQNEAQ (reference sequence). The CDR3 is CASSPRWPGELFF. The DNA of the CDR3 is TGTGCCAGCAGCCCTAGATGGCCGGGGGAGCTGTTTTTT.

The chain has TRBV7-9 and TRBJ2-7, with 9 bases lining up with TRBD1. J gave up 2 bases and V 6 bases, and 5 bases lay outside the gene matches. Germline CDR1 SEHNR, CDR2 FQNEAQ (reference sequence). The CDR3 loop spans 14 amino acids. CDR3 nucleotides: TGTGCCAGCAGTCCGACAGGGGGTCCCTACGAGCAGTACTTC. It yields the protein CASSPTGGPYEQYF.

Points on this clone: At one end the junction does not follow the germline gene, possibly because of a read error. The chain carries TRBV7-9 and TRBJ2-3, with 8 positions matching TRBD2. The CDR3 runs to 18 residues. Germline V gene sequence: CDR1 SEHNR, CDR2 FQNEAQ (reference sequence). CDR3 protein: CSSSLASLAGPRADTQYF. The CDR3 DNA sequence: TGTTCCAGCAGCTTAGCCTCCCTAGCGGGCCCGAGGGCAGATACGCAGTATTTT.

The chain recombines TRBV6-5 with TRBJ1-1; D gene ambiguous. Trimming left V 6 bases short and J 2 bases short, with 13 bases between. Germline CDR1 is MNHEY and CDR2 is SVGAGI. The CDR3 has 14 amino acids. CDR3 in DNA: TGTGCCAGCAGCCAACTAGTGGGTAACACTGAAGCTTTCTTT. Amino acid sequence: CASSQLVGNTEAFF.

V gene TRBV27 combines with J gene TRBJ1-6; a possible D gene is TRBD1 (6 bases). The CDR3 is made up of 15 amino acids. Germline lookup yields CDR1 MNHEY and CDR2 SMNVEV (reference sequence). V lost 8 bases, J lost 12 bases, and 23 bases lay in between. CDR3 residues: CASSSLSQGSQPLHF. In nucleotides, the CDR3 is TGTGCCAGCTCCAGTTTATCTCAGGGGTCTCAACCCCTCCACTTT.

This chain joins TRBV7-8 and TRBJ1-1; 7 positions match TRBD1. The CDR3 consists of 15 residues. Germline V CDR1 and CDR2: SGHVS, FQNEAQ. The V and J ends lost 2 bases and 1 base, in that order; junction bases with no gene match: 4. CDR3 sequence (DNA): TGTGCCAGCAGCTTACTACAGGGGCCGAACACTGAAGCTTTCTTT. This gives the protein CASSLLQGPNTEAFF.

This clone was seen only once. The chain is built from TRBV30 and TRBJ2-1; TRBD1 matches at 11 bases. Per the germline V gene, CDR1 is GTSNPN and CDR2 is SVGIG (reference sequence). The CDR3 runs to 11 residues. V dropped 3 bases and J dropped 15; count of bases not matched to a gene: 4. CDR3 in amino acids: CAWRGTGGWFF. The CDR3 DNA follows: TGTGCCTGGAGGGGGACAGGGGGATGGTTCTTC.

CDR3 loop: CASSRRDRRGSEQYF. The CDR3 DNA reads TGTGCCAGCAGCCGCCGGGACCGCAGGGGCTCCGAGCAGTACTTC. V usage is TRBV11-2 and J usage is TRBJ2-7, with a possible D match to TRBD1 (6 bases). Germline-derived CDR1 and CDR2 are SGHAT and FQNNGV. V was shortened by 5 bases and J by 6 bases, with 20 bases between the two germline ends. The CDR3 has 15 residues.

V and J are TRBV27 and TRBJ1-2, with 10 bases identical to TRBD1. The CDR3 runs to 13 residues. Looked up from germline, CDR1 is MNHEY and CDR2 is SMNVEV (reference sequence). V shed 2 bases and J 7 bases; nucleotides not matched to a gene: 1. The CDR3 DNA reads as TGTGCCAGCAGTTTAGGGACAGGGGCTGGCTACACCTTC. Its protein is CASSLGTGAGYTF.

As concerns this clone: Germline is not matched at one junction end, which may reflect a read error. The same CDR3 also results from other DNA sequences found in this sample. The CDR3 DNA reads as TGTGCCAGTAGCTCAGGGGACAGGGGGCTCCAAGAGACCCAGTACTTC. Translated: CASSSGDRGLQETQYF. The chain joins TRBV7-9 to TRBJ2-5; TRBD1 agrees at 12 bases. The CDR3 sequence is 16 residues long. The V gene's germline CDR1 is SEHNR and CDR2 FQNEAQ (reference sequence).

The V call is TRBV11-2, the J call TRBJ2-7; 9 bases match TRBD2. There are 18 residues in the CDR3. Germline trimming cut 5 bases from V and 2 bases from J; bases unmatched to any gene: 16. The germline gives CDR1 SGHAT, CDR2 FQNNGV. This CDR3 is CASSLRGYSGSLPYEQYF. In DNA form, the CDR3 reads TGTGCCAGCAGCCTCAGGGGCTATAGCGGGAGTCTCCCCTACGAGCAGTACTTC.

This clone was found a few times. The J gene is TRBJ2-3, the V gene TRBV5-1; 7 positions agree with TRBD2. This CDR3 is 19 amino acids long. Unmatched junction bases numbered 17, after V lost 4 bases and J lost 0 bases. In germline, CDR1 is SGHRS, CDR2 YFSETQ. This CDR3 reads CASSPHFSQLASSTDTQYF. In nucleotides, the CDR3 is TGCGCCAGCAGCCCTCACTTTTCCCAACTAGCGTCTAGCACAGATACGCAGTATTTT.

The chain carries TRBV6-6 and TRBJ1-6; possibly TRBD1 for D (5 bases). Trimming cost V 2 bases and J 7 bases, with 12 bases left between them. The germline gives CDR1 MNHNY, CDR2 SVGAGI (reference sequence). This CDR3 is 15 amino acids long. The CDR3 here is CASSYLDSLNSPLHF. The CDR3 DNA sequence: TGTGCCAGCAGTTACCTCGACAGTCTCAATTCACCCCTCCACTTT.

This chain uses TRBV29-1 with TRBJ1-5; possibly TRBD1 for D (6 bases). Germline CDR1 is SQVTM and CDR2 is ANQGSEA. This CDR3 spans 12 amino acids. Trimming stripped 6 bases from V and 5 bases from J, with 11 bases between. This chain's CDR3 is CSVGARDQPQHF. CDR3 sequence (DNA): TGCAGCGTGGGGGCACGGGATCAGCCCCAGCATTTT.

V and J are TRBV5-6 and TRBJ2-3; TRBD1 agrees at 7 bases. Trimming took 4 bases from V and 0 from J; bases not matched to a gene: 14. This CDR3 contains 18 residues. The germline gives CDR1 SGHDT, CDR2 YYEEEE. The CDR3 protein is CASSLPQGPTASTDTQYF. The CDR3 DNA reads TGTGCCAGCAGCCTCCCACAGGGGCCTACTGCTAGCACAGATACGCAGTATTTT.

The chain is built from TRBV10-3 and TRBJ2-1, with D possibly matching TRBD1 (6 bases). Germline V gene lookup returns CDR1 ENHRY and CDR2 SYGVKD. Trimming removed 5 bases from V and 6 bases from J, with 11 bases in between. The CDR3 length is 13 residues. In DNA form, the CDR3 reads TGTGCCATCAGTCGTCAAGGGGGCAATGAGCAGTTCTTC. Its protein is CAISRQGGNEQFF.

This clone was observed a few times. The chain couples TRBV5-8 to TRBJ2-5; the D gene is possibly TRBD1 (6 bases). V was clipped by 0 bases and J by 4 bases, with 10 bases between them. Germline V gives CDR1 SGHTS, CDR2 YDEGEE. The CDR3 loop spans 14 amino acids. The CDR3 bases are TGTGCCAGCAGCTTGGATCGAGGGGGAGAGACCCAGTACTTC. This gives the protein CASSLDRGGETQYF.

This chain uses TRBV7-2 with TRBJ2-7; D is perhaps TRBD1 (6 bases). Trimming pared 4 bases from V and 4 bases from J, leaving 8 bases between. Germline assignment: CDR1 SGHTA and CDR2 FQGNSA. CDR3 length: 12 amino acids. The CDR3 sequence: CASSSTGYEQYF. CDR3 DNA: TGTGCCAGCAGCTCCACAGGGTACGAGCAGTACTTC.

This clone has more than one count but fewer than ten. CDR3 bases: TGTGCCAGCACCAGGGACAGGGGAAATTCACCCCTCCACTTT. Translation: CASTRDRGNSPLHF. V usage is TRBV5-5 and J usage is TRBJ1-6, with 10 bases lining up with TRBD1. Per germline, CDR1 SGHKS and CDR2 YYEKEE (reference sequence). There are 14 residues in the CDR3. V dropped 6 bases and J dropped 7; count of bases not matched to a gene: 4.

This chain links TRBV18 with TRBJ2-2; no firm D call. V shed 5 bases and J shed 5 bases, with 6 bases lying between them. CDR1 KGHSH and CDR2 LQKENI come from the germline V gene. The CDR3 runs to 12 residues. This CDR3 is CASSNWTGELFF. DNA of the CDR3: TGTGCCAGCTCAAACTGGACCGGGGAGCTGTTTTTT.

The chain has TRBV28 and TRBJ1-4, with a tentative D call TRBD1 (6 bases). Germline CDR1 is MDHEN and CDR2 is SYDVKM. This CDR3 is built from 16 residues. The ends were cut back, 1 base at V and 6 bases at J, with 15 bases in the middle. CDR3 sequence: CASSLSAGAFDEKLFF. CDR3 sequence (DNA): TGTGCCAGCAGTTTATCGGCAGGGGCATTTGATGAAAAACTGTTTTTT.

Judged by abundance, this clone is large (0.1 to 1%). V is TRBV4-1 and J is TRBJ2-2; 12 nucleotides align to TRBD2. The germline V gene has CDR1 MGHRA and CDR2 YSYEKL. This CDR3 is 16 amino acids long. Trimming took 4 bases from V and 6 from J; bases not matched to a gene: 6. The CDR3 region is CASSRMTSGSAGELFF. CDR3 sequence (DNA): TGCGCCAGCAGCCGTATGACTAGCGGGAGCGCCGGGGAGCTGTTTTTT.

The J gene is TRBJ1-2, the V gene TRBV7-9; TRBD1 might be the D (5 bases). Germline V gene data show CDR1 as SEHNR and CDR2 as FQNEAQ (reference sequence). Trimming took 5 bases from V and 3 from J, leaving 10 bases between them. The CDR3 has 13 residues. CDR3 protein: CASSVDTYYGYTF. For the CDR3, the DNA is TGTGCCAGCAGCGTGGACACATACTATGGCTACACCTTC.